The rows below give T cell receptor beta chains drawn from one sample of a study of T-cell memory formation after mild COVID-19. TCRdb called the 5' RACE reads again in MiXCR, with one record for every CDR3 protein. The sample comprises 300,000 to 350,000 distinct CDR3 sequences, roughly 21% of which are singletons, and 21% rests with the top ten. The sample comprised PBMCs or a T cell subset sorted from them (not recorded which). Receptors originate from a man aged 18 to 30 who had mild COVID-19 (a few samples of this study predate the infection). Cell type and time point are not known. CDR3s include the opening cysteine and the closing phenylalanine or tryptophan. D genes are given only for firm matches. Clone size is not always given. Where it is, it says once, few, many or a class for expanded clones.

18	TRBD1	TRBV10-3	TRBJ1-4	few	TGTGCCATCAGTGATGGAGGGACAGGTGATGCAACTAATGAAAAACTGTTTTTT	CAISDGGTGDATNEKLFF
16	TRBD1	TRBV11-1	TRBJ2-7	NA	TGTGCCAGCAGCTGGACGGAGGGACAGGGCACCTACGAGCAGTACTTC	CASSWTEGQGTYEQYF
15	TRBD2	TRBV12-3/TRBV12-4	TRBJ2-1	few	TGTGCCAGCAGTTTCTCAAGACTAGCGGGGGTTGAGCAGTTCTTC	CASSFSRLAGVEQFF
15	NA	TRBV18	TRBJ1-3	few	TGTGCCAGCTCACCAACGCATGGCACTGGAAACACCATATATTTT	CASSPTHGTGNTIYF
16	TRBD1	TRBV6-6	TRBJ2-2	few	TGTGCCAGCAGTTACTTGGGACAGGGGACGAGCGGGGAGCTGTTTTTT	CASSYLGQGTSGELFF
14	NA	TRBV7-6	TRBJ2-3	NA	TGTGCCAGCAGCTTATATTCTAGCACAGATACGCAGTATTTT	CASSLYSSTDTQYF
14	TRBD1	TRBV4-1	TRBJ1-3	NA	TGCGCCAGCAGCGGAACAGGGGGCGAAAACACCATATATTTT	CASSGTGGENTIYF
15	NA	TRBV5-5	TRBJ2-4	many	TGTGCCAGCAGCTTGCTCACAGCCGAGCTTATAGTTCAGTACTTC	CASSLLTAELIVQYF
18	NA	TRBV6-5	TRBJ1-3	few	TGTGCCAGCAGTTACTCGACGCTTATTTCTCACTCTGGAAACACCATATATTTT	CASSYSTLISHSGNTIYF
15	NA	TRBV7-2	TRBJ1-5	NA	TGTGCCAGCAGCTTAGGTTTAGCCGAAAACCAGCCCCAGCATTTT	CASSLGLAENQPQHF
14	NA	TRBV7-2	TRBJ1-3	NA	TGTGCCAGCAGCTTCTGGAGCTCTGGAAACACCATATATTTT	CASSFWSSGNTIYF
16	NA	TRBV5-6	TRBJ1-4	few	TGTGCCAGCAGCTTCGGGACATTTGCAACTAATGAAAAACTGTTTTTT	CASSFGTFATNEKLFF
15	TRBD1	TRBV5-1	TRBJ1-1	few	TGCGCCAGCAGCTTGAACACAGGGGGCAGAACTGAAGCTTTCTTT	CASSLNTGGRTEAFF
12	NA	TRBV6-2/TRBV6-3	TRBJ1-4	NA	TGTGCCAGCAAACGGATGGATGAAAAACTGTTTTTT	CASKRMDEKLFF
14	NA	TRBV9	TRBJ1-2	NA	TGTGCCAGCAGCGATGACGCGGAACACTATGGCTACACCTTC	CASSDDAEHYGYTF
15	NA	TRBV6-5	TRBJ1-2	NA	TGTGCCAGCAGCCCCGTCTCAGGGGAGAACTATGGCTACACCTTC	CASSPVSGENYGYTF
16	NA	TRBV15	TRBJ2-5	NA	TGTGCCACCAGCAGGGGGGACACCCGGTCGGTGAAGACCCAGTACTTC	CATSRGDTRSVKTQYF
11	TRBD1	TRBV7-8	TRBJ1-2	many	TGTGCCAGCAGCGGGACAGCGGCCTACACCTTC	CASSGTAAYTF
17	TRBD2	TRBV5-1	TRBJ2-3	few	TGCGCCAGCAGCTTCCTGCTAGCGGGGCAAAGCACAGATACGCAGTATTTT	CASSFLLAGQSTDTQYF
14	NA	TRBV7-2	TRBJ2-5	few	TGTGCCAGCAGCTTAAGGCCAGTACAAGAGACCCAGTACTTC	CASSLRPVQETQYF
14	TRBD1	TRBV30	TRBJ1-2	NA	TGTGCCTGGAGTGTCCAGGGGGTAATCTATGGCTACACCTTC	CAWSVQGVIYGYTF
16	NA	TRBV4-2	TRBJ1-3	NA	TGTGCCAGCAGCCAAGAATGGGGCTTGGGTGGAAACACCATATATTTT	CASSQEWGLGGNTIYF
11	TRBD1	TRBV6-5	TRBJ1-1	NA	TGTGCCAGCAGCGACAGGGCCGAAGCTTTCTTT	CASSDRAEAFF
13	NA	TRBV7-9	TRBJ2-5	NA	TGTGCCAGCAGCCCTACTAGTCATGAGACCCAGTACTTC	CASSPTSHETQYF
12	NA	TRBV24-1	TRBJ1-1	few	TGTGCCACCAGTGCGGGTAGCACTGAAGCTTTCTTT	CATSAGSTEAFF
12	NA	TRBV5-6	TRBJ2-5	many	TGTGCCAGCAGCCCACTACGGGAGACCCAGTACTTC	CASSPLRETQYF
16	TRBD2	TRBV27	TRBJ2-7	NA	TGTGCCAGCAGTTTCGGACTAGCGGGGGGGACCTACGAGCAGTACTTC	CASSFGLAGGTYEQYF
18	TRBD1	TRBV4-3	TRBJ2-3	NA	TGCGCCAGCAGCCAAGCGGTTAACCGGGACAGGGGAGCAGATACGCAGTATTTT	CASSQAVNRDRGADTQYF
13	NA	TRBV15	TRBJ2-7	few	TGTGCCACCAGCAGGACACGTTCCTACGAGCAGTACTTC	CATSRTRSYEQYF
11	NA	TRBV4-2	TRBJ1-2	few	TGTGCCAGCAGCCAACCTGGCGGCTACACCTTC	CASSQPGGYTF
14	NA	TRBV12-3/TRBV12-4	TRBJ2-2	few	TGTGCCAGCAGTGTCGGGACAACCACCGGGGAGCTGTTTTTT	CASSVGTTTGELFF
16	NA	TRBV6-6	TRBJ1-6	NA	TGTGCCAGCAGCAAGGTGGGGGGCCGCTATAATTCACCCCTCCACTTT	CASSKVGGRYNSPLHF
15	NA	TRBV7-9	TRBJ1-5	NA	TGTGCCAGCAGCCGGGACGCCAGGGGAGATCAGCCCCAGCATTTT	CASSRDARGDQPQHF
13	NA	TRBV12-5	TRBJ1-1	few	TGTGCTAGTGGTTGGGGGAGTTCCACTGAAGCTTTCTTT	CASGWGSSTEAFF
15	TRBD2	TRBV5-6	TRBJ2-1	few	TGTGCCAGCAGCTCCCAGCGGGGGGACTTCAATGAGCAGTTCTTC	CASSSQRGDFNEQFF
16	NA	TRBV7-2	TRBJ2-2	NA	TGTGCCAGCAGCTTAGGAGCAGGCCCCTACACCGGGGAGCTGTTTTTT	CASSLGAGPYTGELFF
15	TRBD1	TRBV7-9	TRBJ2-1	NA	TGTGCCAGCAGCCGCGGACAGGACTCCTACAATGAGCAGTTCTTC	CASSRGQDSYNEQFF
17	TRBD2	TRBV7-2	TRBJ2-2	few	TGTGCCAGCAGCTTTTCTAGCGGGGAGTATAGATCCGGGGAGCTGTTTTTT	CASSFSSGEYRSGELFF
17	NA	TRBV4-1	TRBJ2-4	few	TGCGCCAGCAGCCAACCAGGACAGCTGGGCCCCAAAAACATTCAGTACTTC	CASSQPGQLGPKNIQYF
15	NA	TRBV4-1	TRBJ2-1	NA	TGCGCCAGCAGCCAAGGGGCATCCCTGGGCGATGAGCAGTTCTTC	CASSQGASLGDEQFF
15	TRBD1	TRBV5-1	TRBJ2-2	NA	TGCGCCAGCAGGGCCGGGACAGGGAAAGCCGGGGAGCTGTTTTTT	CASRAGTGKAGELFF
13	NA	TRBV20-1	TRBJ1-1	NA	TGCAGTGCTGGGGGGGATGTCTTTGGGGTAGCTTTCTTT	CSAGGDVFGVAFF